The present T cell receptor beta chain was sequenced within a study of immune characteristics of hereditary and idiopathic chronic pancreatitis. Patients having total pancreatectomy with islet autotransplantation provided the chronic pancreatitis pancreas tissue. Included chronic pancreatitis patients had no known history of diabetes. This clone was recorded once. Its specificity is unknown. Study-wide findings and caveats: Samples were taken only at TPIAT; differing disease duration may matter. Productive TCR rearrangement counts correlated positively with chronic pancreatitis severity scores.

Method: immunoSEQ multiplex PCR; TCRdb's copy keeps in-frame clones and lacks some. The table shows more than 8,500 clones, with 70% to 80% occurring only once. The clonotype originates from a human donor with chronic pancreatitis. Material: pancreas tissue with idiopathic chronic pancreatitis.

CDR3: CASSLVGITDTQYF. CDR3 coding DNA: TGTGCCAGCAGCTTGGTGGGGATCACAGATACGCAGTATTTT. The rearrangement links TRBV7-3 to TRBJ2-3; D is unclear. Germline CDR1 SGHTA, CDR2 FQGTGA. This CDR3 is built from 14 residues. Trimming pared 3 bases from V and 2 bases from J, leaving 9 bases between.